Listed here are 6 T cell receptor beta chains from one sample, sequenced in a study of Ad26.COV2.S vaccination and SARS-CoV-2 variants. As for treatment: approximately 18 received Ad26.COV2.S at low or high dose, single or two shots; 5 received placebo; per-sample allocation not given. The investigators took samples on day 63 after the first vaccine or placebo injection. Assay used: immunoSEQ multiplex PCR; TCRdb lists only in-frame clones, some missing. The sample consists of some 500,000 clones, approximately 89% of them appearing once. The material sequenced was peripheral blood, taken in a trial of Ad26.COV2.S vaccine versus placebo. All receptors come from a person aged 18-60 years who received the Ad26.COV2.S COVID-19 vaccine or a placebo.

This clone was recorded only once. The CDR3, as DNA: TGTGCCAGCAGCTCCTCCCCAATCACCGGGGAGCTGTTTTTT. Amino acids: CASSSSPITGELFF. The chain uses TRBV11-2 and TRBJ2-2; no reliable D call. CDR3 length equals 14 residues. In germline, CDR1 is SGHAT, CDR2 FQNNGV. V lost 4 bases and J lost 4, with 10 bases in between.

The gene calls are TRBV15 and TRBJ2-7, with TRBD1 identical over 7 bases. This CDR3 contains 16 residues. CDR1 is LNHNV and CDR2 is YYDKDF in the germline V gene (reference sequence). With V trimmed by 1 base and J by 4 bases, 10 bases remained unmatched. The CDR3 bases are TGTGCCACCAGCAGAGGACAGGGCCCGCCGTTTTACGAGCAGTACTTC. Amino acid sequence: CATSRGQGPPFYEQYF.

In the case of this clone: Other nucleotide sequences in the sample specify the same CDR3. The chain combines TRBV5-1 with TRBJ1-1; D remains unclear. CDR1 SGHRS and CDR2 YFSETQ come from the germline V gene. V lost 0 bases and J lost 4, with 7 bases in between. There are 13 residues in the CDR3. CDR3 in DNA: TGCGCCAGCAGCTTGGCGGTGGGCACTGAAGCTTTCTTT. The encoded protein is CASSLAVGTEAFF.

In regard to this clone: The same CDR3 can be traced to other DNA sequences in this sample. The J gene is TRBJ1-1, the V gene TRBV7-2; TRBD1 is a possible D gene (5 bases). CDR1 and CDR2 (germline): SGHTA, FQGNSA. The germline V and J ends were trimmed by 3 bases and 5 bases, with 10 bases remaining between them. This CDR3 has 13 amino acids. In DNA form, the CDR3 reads TGTGCCAGCAGCTTCTCCAGGGATACTGAAGCTTTCTTT. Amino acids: CASSFSRDTEAFF.

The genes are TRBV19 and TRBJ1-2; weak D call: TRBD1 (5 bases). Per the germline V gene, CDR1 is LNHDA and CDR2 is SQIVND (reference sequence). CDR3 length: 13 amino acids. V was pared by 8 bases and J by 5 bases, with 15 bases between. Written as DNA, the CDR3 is TGTGCCAGTTGGGACTACTCGGGGTATGGCTACACCTTC. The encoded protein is CASWDYSGYGYTF.

The CDR3 DNA follows: TGTGCCAGCAGTTACGCCCGGCAGTTGGGAACTGAAGCTTTCTTT. Its protein is CASSYARQLGTEAFF. V gene TRBV6-2 or TRBV6-3 combines with J gene TRBJ1-1, with D unresolved. With 2 bases removed from V and 5 bases from J, the gap between germline ends came to 15 bases. CDR3 length equals 15 residues. Germline V gene data show CDR1 as MNHEY and CDR2 as SVGEGT.